This T cell receptor beta chain was observed in a study of a mutant IDH1 vaccine in newly diagnosed glioma. Profiled with immunoSEQ multiplex PCR; TCRdb holds only in-frame clones, not every one. The data hold tens of thousands of clones, with roughly 80% observed a single time. This clone appeared once. The target antigen is unknown. Time point noted: week 35, safety follow-up. In the vaccine, a single dose held 300 ug of the mutant IDH1 20-mer peptide, along with topical imiquimod. Material: PBMCs, obtained from a glioma patient whose treatment included an IDH1 peptide vaccine. The sequence was collected from a woman younger than 30 with glioma.

CDR3 nucleotide sequence: TGTGCGGTTCGTAGCTCTGGAAACACCATATATTTT. Amino acids: CAVRSSGNTIYF. The rearrangement links TRBV6-5 to TRBJ1-3; the D is unclear. The CDR3 covers 12 residues. Per the germline V gene, CDR1 is MNHEY and CDR2 is SVGAGI.